One and the same sample provided the 2 T cell receptor beta chains below, sequenced in a study of T cells in Graves' hyperthyroidism and ophthalmopathy. Authors of the study amplified TCR beta CDR3 regions from RNA transcripts. Primed by the HTBI set, a first-round RT-PCR was run on the TCR CDR3. TCRdb reanalysed the multiplex PCR reads using MiXCR and keeps one entry per CDR3 protein. The data show 610,000 or so distinct CDR3 sequences, just over 45% seen once. The sequencing input was peripheral blood or thyroid tissue (not recorded which). The receptor source for this set is a woman under 30 with Graves' hyperthyroidism.

The genes are TRBV4-1 and TRBJ2-2, with D maybe TRBD1 (6 bases). The CDR3 sequence is 14 residues long. CDR1 and CDR2 from the germline V gene are MGHRA and YSYEKL. Between the trimmed V and J ends, which lost 5 bases and 6 bases, there was a span of 13 bases. The CDR3 loop reads CASSYNRESGELFF. The CDR3 region has the DNA TGCGCCAGCAGCTATAACAGGGAATCCGGGGAGCTGTTTTTT.

The chain recombines TRBV27 with TRBJ1-1; 10 bases agree with TRBD1. This CDR3 is 16 amino acids long. V was clipped by 3 bases and J by 1 base; unmatched bases: 5. CDR1 is MNHEY, CDR2 SMNVEV, per germline (reference sequence). The CDR3, as DNA: TGTGCCAGCAGTTTCTCCGACAGGGGGCGGAACACTGAAGCTTTCTTT. Its translation is CASSFSDRGRNTEAFF.